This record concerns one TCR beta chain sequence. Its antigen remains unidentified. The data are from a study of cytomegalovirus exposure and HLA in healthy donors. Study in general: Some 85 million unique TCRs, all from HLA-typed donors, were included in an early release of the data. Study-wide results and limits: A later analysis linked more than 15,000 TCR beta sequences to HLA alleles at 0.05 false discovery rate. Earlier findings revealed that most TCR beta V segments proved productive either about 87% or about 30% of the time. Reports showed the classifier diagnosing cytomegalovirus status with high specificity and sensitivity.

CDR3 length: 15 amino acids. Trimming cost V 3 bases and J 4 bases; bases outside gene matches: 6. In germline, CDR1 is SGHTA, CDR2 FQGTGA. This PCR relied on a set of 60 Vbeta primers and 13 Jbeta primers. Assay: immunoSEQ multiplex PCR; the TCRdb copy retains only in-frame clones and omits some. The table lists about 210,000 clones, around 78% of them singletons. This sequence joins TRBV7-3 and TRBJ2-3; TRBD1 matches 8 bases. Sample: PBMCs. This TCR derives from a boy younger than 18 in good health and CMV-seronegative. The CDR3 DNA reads TGTGCCAGCAGCTTGGCAGGGGGCGTTCCAGATACGCAGTATTTT. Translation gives CASSLAGGVPDTQYF.